The rows below give T cell receptor beta chains drawn from one sample of a study of CD8 T cells in Susac syndrome. TCRdb reanalysed the immunoSEQ multiplex PCR reads using MiXCR and keeps one entry per CDR3 protein. The table has more than 70,000 distinct CDR3 sequences, just under 95% seen once; the top ten hold around 0.32%. Sequenced sample: CD8+ T cells from PBMCs. The receptors were gathered from a human donor in good health. Each CDR3 is given without its conserved first and last residue.

TRBV5-6	TRBJ2-7	ASSLAGRIHEQY
TRBV7-6	TRBJ2-7	ASSLNWEQGPYEQY
TRBV29-1	TRBJ2-5	SVPPQY
TRBV20-1	TRBJ2-3	SALGTSSTDTQY
TRBV29-1	TRBJ2-7	SVTAYEQY
TRBV3-1	TRBJ2-6	ASSQELTGWTLGGANVLT
TRBV28	TRBJ2-7	ASIPGAGRRSYEQY
TRBV20-1	TRBJ2-7	SAREPGGSYEQY
TRBV30	TRBJ2-2	AWSREPGELF
TRBV25-1	TRBJ2-1	ASSEGNNEQF
TRBV20-1	TRBJ2-7	SATRESSYEQY
TRBV13	TRBJ2-7	ASSSPGQVSYEQY
TRBV27	TRBJ2-7	ASSFNRGRNEQY
TRBV20-1	TRBJ1-1	SARDRPFDTEAF
TRBV19	TRBJ1-2	ASTTGGINGYT
TRBV19	TRBJ2-7	ASSNTYEQY
TRBV4-1	TRBJ2-7	ASSQERAYEQY
TRBV30	TRBJ2-1	AWSSRAAYNEQF
TRBV3-1	TRBJ2-1	ASSPTGSLNEQF
TRBV13	TRBJ2-3	ASSSSFSGNTDTQY
TRBV3-1	TRBJ2-7	ASSPGTSSYEQY
TRBV5-6	TRBJ2-6	ASSFGAGANVLT
TRBV7-8	TRBJ2-5	ASSSAITSQETQY
TRBV20-1	TRBJ1-1	SARGRGDTEAF
TRBV29-1	TRBJ1-5	SVESGDGQPQH
TRBV7-6	TRBJ2-7	ASSYKQDGEQY
TRBV9	TRBJ2-3	ASSVKAVYTDTQY
TRBV27	TRBJ1-1	ASRSPQGEAF
TRBV19	TRBJ2-7	ASTPDDRAEQY
TRBV6-6	TRBJ2-5	ASIRDPLQETQY
TRBV5-1	TRBJ2-5	ASSLAGTTKTQY
TRBV5-6	TRBJ2-1	ASSLGTASYNEQF
TRBV3-1	TRBJ1-2	ASSQGTGLTYGYT
TRBV2	TRBJ2-1	ASSVTSGGSPEQF
TRBV12-3/TRBV12-4	TRBJ2-5	ASSPRGLETQY
TRBV15	TRBJ2-5	ATSRDRGTGGETQY
TRBV27	TRBJ2-5	ASSFRDRVRETQY
TRBV13	TRBJ2-2	ASSFWGAGELF
TRBV11-2	TRBJ2-7	ASSFGQGLPEQY
TRBV5-4	TRBJ1-1	ASSLDGRWDEAF
TRBV28	TRBJ2-3	ASSLWEGGADTQY
TRBV27	TRBJ2-7	ASSRTSGYEQY
TRBV5-1	TRBJ2-2	ASSLRDAPNTGELF
TRBV27	TRBJ1-1	ASSPTPRTSNTEAF
TRBV7-2	TRBJ2-2	ASSPRFGELF
TRBV29-1	TRBJ2-2	SVQLRDYSGGELF
TRBV27	TRBJ2-3	ASSLAGRRPDTQY
TRBV27	TRBJ2-3	ASSFGLETQY
TRBV19	TRBJ1-1	ASSISIGYEGNTEAF
TRBV6-1	TRBJ1-6	ASSEFGDNSPLH
TRBV7-8	TRBJ2-3	ASSSRDWMTDTQY
TRBV6-1	TRBJ2-1	ASSEHPSGGRYNEQF